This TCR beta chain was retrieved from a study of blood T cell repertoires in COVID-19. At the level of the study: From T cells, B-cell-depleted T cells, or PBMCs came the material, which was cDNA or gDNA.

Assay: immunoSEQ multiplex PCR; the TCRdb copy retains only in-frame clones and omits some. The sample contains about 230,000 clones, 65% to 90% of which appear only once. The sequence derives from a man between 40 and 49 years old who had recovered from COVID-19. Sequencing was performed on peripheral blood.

The CDR3 reads CASSSRTSGGSDTQYF. In DNA, the CDR3 is TGTGCCAGTAGTAGCCGGACTAGCGGGGGATCAGATACGCAGTATTTT. The J gene is TRBJ2-3, the V gene TRBV19; 13 bases fit TRBD2. V lost 4 bases and J lost 4; bases outside the gene matches: 5. The CDR3 is 16 residues long. The germline gives CDR1 LNHDA, CDR2 SQIVND (reference sequence).